This T cell receptor (beta chain) was captured by sequencing in a study of OX40 agonist ivuxolimab in advanced cancers. Study background: A mean age of approximately 60 years, range about 20 to 85, was recorded, and approximately 80% were male. Regarding the study as a whole: The study observed clonal expansion of CD4+ and CD8+ blood T cells by week 6 at 0.1 to 3.0 mg/kg.

Concerning this clone: Its antigen is still unknown.

Only in-frame clones appear in the TCRdb table, and some are missing; sequencing was by immunoSEQ multiplex PCR. Of tens of thousands of clones in the sample, roughly 86% were seen once. The timepoints at which blood was sampled were baseline, cycle 4 day 1, and cycle 7 day 1. Sequencing was performed on CD4+ or CD8+ T cells sorted from blood, taken in a trial of the OX40 agonist ivuxolimab. This TCR came from an adult with an advanced solid tumor such as melanoma, head and neck, liver or kidney cancer.

In nucleotides, the CDR3 is TGTGCCATCAGTGTGACTAGCGAGGCCCAGTATTTT. This codes for CAISVTSEAQYF. The rearrangement links TRBV10-3 to TRBJ2-3, with 8 positions matching TRBD2. This CDR3 has 12 amino acids. Germline V gene sequence: CDR1 ENHRY, CDR2 SYGVKD. Trimming removed 4 bases from V and 12 bases from J; junction bases left unmatched: 6.